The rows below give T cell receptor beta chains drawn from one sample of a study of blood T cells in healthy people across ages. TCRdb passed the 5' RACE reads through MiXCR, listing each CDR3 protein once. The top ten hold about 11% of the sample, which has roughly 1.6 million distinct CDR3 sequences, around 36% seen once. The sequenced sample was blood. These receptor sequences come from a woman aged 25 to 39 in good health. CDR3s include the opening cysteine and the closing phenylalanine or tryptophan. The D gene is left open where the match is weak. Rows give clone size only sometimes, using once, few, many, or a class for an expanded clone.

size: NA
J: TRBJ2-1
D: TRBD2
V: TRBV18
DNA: TGTGCCAGCTCATCACCGGGACTAGATTTCTTTGAGCAGTTCTTC
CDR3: CASSSPGLDFFEQFF

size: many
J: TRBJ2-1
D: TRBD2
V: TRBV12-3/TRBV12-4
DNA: TGTGCCAGCAGCCTTACCGTTAGCGGGGAAGGCAATGAGCAGTTCTTC
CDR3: CASSLTVSGEGNEQFF

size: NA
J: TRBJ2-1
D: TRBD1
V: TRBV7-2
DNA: TGTGCCAGCAGTCCACCCGCGGGACAGGGCAATGAGCAGTTCTTC
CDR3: CASSPPAGQGNEQFF

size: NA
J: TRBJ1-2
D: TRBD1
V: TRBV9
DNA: TGTGCCAGCAGCGCCAAACCCGGGACAGTACGAATACCAGCCTGGGCCTATGGCTACACCTTC
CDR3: CASSAKPGTVRIPAWAYGYTF

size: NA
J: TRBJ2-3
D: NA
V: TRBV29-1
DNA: TGCAGCGTTTCTGGGGGGGCCGTCTCGTTCACAGATACGCAGTATTTT
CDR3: CSVSGGAVSFTDTQYF

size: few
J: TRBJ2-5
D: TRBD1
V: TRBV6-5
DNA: TGTGCCAGCAGTGCCCGACAGGGGAATATGGAGACCCAGTACTTC
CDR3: CASSARQGNMETQYF

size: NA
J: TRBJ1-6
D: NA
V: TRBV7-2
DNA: TGTGCCAGCAGCTTAGTTCGCGGTGCTTCACCCCTCCACTTT
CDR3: CASSLVRGASPLHF

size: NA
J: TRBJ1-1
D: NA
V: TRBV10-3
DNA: TGTGCCATCAGTGAAACCAGGGGCCCGGACACTGAAGCTTTCTTT
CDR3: CAISETRGPDTEAFF

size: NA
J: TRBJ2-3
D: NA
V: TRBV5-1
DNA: TGCGCCAGCAGCTTGGGCTTTACTCCGGGCCGCAGGGAGAGGACAGATACGCAGTATTTT
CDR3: CASSLGFTPGRRERTDTQYF

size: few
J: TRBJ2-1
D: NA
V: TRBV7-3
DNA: TGTGCCAGCAGCCCATCCGGACTAAACAATGAGCAGTTCTTC
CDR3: CASSPSGLNNEQFF

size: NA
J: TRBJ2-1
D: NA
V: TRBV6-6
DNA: TGTGCCAGCAGTGACATATCCTACAATGAGCAGTTCTTC
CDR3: CASSDISYNEQFF

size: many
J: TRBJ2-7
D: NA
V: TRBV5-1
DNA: TGCGCCAGCAGCTTAGACAGGAGTAGCTCCTACGAGCAGTACTTC
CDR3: CASSLDRSSSYEQYF

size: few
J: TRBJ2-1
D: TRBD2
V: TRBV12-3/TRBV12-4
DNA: TGTGCCAGCAGTTTATCTAGCGGGAGTGCTGAGCAGTTCTTC
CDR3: CASSLSSGSAEQFF

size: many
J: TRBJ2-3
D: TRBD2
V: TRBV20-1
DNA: TGCAGTGCCGCCATAGCGGGTACAGATACGCAGTATTTT
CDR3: CSAAIAGTDTQYF

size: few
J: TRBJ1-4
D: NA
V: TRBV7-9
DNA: TGTGCCAGCAGCTTGGGACCCTATAATGAAAAACTGTTTTTT
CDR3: CASSLGPYNEKLFF

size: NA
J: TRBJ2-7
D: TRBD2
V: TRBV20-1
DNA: TGCAGTGCCCTTCTAGCGGGAGGAGTCACCTACGAGCAGTACTTC
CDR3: CSALLAGGVTYEQYF

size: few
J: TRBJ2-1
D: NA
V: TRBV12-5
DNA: TGTGCTAGTGGGGCGGTGGGGGATGAGCAGTTCTTC
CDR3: CASGAVGDEQFF

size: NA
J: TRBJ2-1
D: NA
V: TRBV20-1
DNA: TGCAGTGCTATAACCGGGACACAGCAGGATGAGCAGTTCTTC
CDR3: CSAITGTQQDEQFF

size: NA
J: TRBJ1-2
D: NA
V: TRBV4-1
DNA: TGCGCCAGCAGCCAACCAGGGCAAAGGAATGGCTACACCTTC
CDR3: CASSQPGQRNGYTF

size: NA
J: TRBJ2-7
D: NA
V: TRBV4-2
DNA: TGTGCCAGCAGTCGAGTGGGGGCCTCCTGCGGGCAGTACTTC
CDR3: CASSRVGASCGQYF

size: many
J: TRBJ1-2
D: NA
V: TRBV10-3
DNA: TGTGCCATCAGTGAGTCGTTCGTCCAGGGGAGAAACTATGGCTACACCTTC
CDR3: CAISESFVQGRNYGYTF

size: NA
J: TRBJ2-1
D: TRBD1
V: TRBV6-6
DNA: TGTGCCAGCACGACACAGGGGGCAATAATCAATGAGCAGTTCTTC
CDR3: CASTTQGAIINEQFF

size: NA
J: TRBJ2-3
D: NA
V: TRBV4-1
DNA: TGCGCCAGCAGCCAAGTCTCCCTCCCATCAGCGCAGTATTTT
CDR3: CASSQVSLPSAQYF

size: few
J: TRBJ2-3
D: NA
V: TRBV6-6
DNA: TGTGCCAGCAGCCAACTAAGGACGGTAGATACGCAGTATTTT
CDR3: CASSQLRTVDTQYF

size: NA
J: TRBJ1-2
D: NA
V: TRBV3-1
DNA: TGTGCCAGCAGCCAACGCGAGACTTCCTATGGCTACACCTTC
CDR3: CASSQRETSYGYTF

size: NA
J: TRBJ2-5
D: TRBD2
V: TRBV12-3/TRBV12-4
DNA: TGTGCCTCGACAGGCAGGACGGGGGGGGAGACCCAGTACTTC
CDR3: CASTGRTGGETQYF

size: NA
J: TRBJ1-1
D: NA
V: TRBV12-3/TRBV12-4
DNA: TGTGCCAGCAGTTCCCCAGCGGGGGGAGGCTCGGGGACTGAAGCTTTCTTT
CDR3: CASSSPAGGGSGTEAFF

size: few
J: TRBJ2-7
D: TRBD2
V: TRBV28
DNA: TGTGCCAGTCTTACTAGCGGGAGTAGCGACGAGCAGTACTTC
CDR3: CASLTSGSSDEQYF

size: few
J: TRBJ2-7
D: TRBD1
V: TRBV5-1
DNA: TGCGCCAGCAGTCCAGGACAGGCCCACGGTTACGAGCAGTACTTC
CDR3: CASSPGQAHGYEQYF

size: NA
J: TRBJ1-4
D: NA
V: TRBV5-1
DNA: TGCGCCAGCAGCCCGAGGGGCTCGGATGAAAAACTGTTTTTT
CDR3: CASSPRGSDEKLFF

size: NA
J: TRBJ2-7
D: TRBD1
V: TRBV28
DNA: TGTGCCAGCAGTTTATTCAGGGACAGGGGTCGGTACGAGCAGTACTTC
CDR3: CASSLFRDRGRYEQYF

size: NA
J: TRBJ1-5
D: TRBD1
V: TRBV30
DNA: TGTGCCTGGAGCCAGGGGACAGGGGCCAATCAGCCCCAGCATTTT
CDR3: CAWSQGTGANQPQHF

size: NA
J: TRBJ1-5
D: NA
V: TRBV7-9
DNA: TGTGCCAGCAGCTTATACGGGAAGGGTAATCAGCCCCAGCATTTT
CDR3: CASSLYGKGNQPQHF

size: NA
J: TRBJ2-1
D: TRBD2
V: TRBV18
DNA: TGTGCCAGCTCACCACTAGTAGCGGGCAATGAGCAGTTCTTC
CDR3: CASSPLVAGNEQFF

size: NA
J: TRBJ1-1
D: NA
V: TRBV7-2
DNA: TGTGCCAGCAGCTCCGCTCCTTTTACTGAAGCTTTCTTT
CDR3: CASSSAPFTEAFF

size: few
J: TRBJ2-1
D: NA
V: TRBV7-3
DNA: TGTGCCAGCAGCTTAATAAGCCTCCCGGACTATGAGCAGTTCTTC
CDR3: CASSLISLPDYEQFF

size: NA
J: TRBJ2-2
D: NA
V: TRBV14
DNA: TGTGCCAGCCTAGACAGGGAGGACACCGGGGAGCTGTTTTTT
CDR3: CASLDREDTGELFF

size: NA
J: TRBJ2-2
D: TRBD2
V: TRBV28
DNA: TGTGCCAGCAGTTGGGGACTAGCGGGACCCGGGGAGCTGTTTTTT
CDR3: CASSWGLAGPGELFF

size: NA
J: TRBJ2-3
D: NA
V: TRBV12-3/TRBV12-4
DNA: TGTGCCAGCAGTCTACCGTGGGTTAGCGGAGGGACGCAAACGCAGTATTTT
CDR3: CASSLPWVSGGTQTQYF

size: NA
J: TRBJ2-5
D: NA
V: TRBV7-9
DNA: TGTGCCAGCAGCGGACGGGGCGAGGTGGAGACCCAGTACTTC
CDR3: CASSGRGEVETQYF

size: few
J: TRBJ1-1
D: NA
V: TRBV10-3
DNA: TGTGCCATCAGTGAAAGGGGTAGGGTCACTGAAGCTTTCTTT
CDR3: CAISERGRVTEAFF

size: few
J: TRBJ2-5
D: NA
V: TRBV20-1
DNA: TGCAGTGCTGGGCTTTACGCAGAGACCCAGTACTTC
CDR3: CSAGLYAETQYF

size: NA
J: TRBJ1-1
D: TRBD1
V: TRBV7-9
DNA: TGTGCCAGCAGCCCAACGGCGACACAGGGGGCGAGGGCTGAAGCTTTCTTT
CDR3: CASSPTATQGARAEAFF

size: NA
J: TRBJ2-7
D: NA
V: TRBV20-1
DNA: TGCAGTGCTAGAGATCGGCAGGGGAGAACCTACGAGCAGTACTTC
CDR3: CSARDRQGRTYEQYF

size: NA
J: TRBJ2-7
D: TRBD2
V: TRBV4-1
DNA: TGCGCCAGCAGCCCAGAGCTAGCGGGAGGGTACGAGCAGTACTTC
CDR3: CASSPELAGGYEQYF

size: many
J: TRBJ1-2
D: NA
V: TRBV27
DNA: TGTGCCAGCAGCTTCGGACAGAACTATGGCTACACCTTC
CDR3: CASSFGQNYGYTF

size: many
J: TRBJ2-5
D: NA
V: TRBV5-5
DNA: TGTGCCAGCAGCTTCGGCGGGTCGCAAGAGACCCAGTACTTC
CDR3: CASSFGGSQETQYF

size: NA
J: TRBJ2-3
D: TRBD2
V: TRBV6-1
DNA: TGTGCCGGACGTAGCGGGAGGGCCGAGGCAGATACGCAGTATTTT
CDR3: CAGRSGRAEADTQYF

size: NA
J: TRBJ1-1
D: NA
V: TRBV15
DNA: TGTGCCACCAGCAGAGCCCTTCTTTCGGGGACTGAAGCTTTCTTT
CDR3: CATSRALLSGTEAFF

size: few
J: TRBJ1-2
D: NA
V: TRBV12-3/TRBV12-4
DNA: TGTGCCAGCAGTTTAGCGCTAGAGGGACCCTATGGCTACACCTTC
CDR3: CASSLALEGPYGYTF

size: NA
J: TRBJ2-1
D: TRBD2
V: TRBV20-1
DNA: TGCAGTGCAAGACGGGAGGGCCGGAATGAGCAGTTCTTC
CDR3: CSARREGRNEQFF

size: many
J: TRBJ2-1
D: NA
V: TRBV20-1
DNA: TGCAGTGCTAGAGATCATCAGCGGCACTCCTACAATGAGCAGTTCTTC
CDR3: CSARDHQRHSYNEQFF

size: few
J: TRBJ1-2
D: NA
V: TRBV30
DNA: TGTGCCTGGAGTGTAGGACCCGGAGGCAATGGCTACACCTTC
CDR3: CAWSVGPGGNGYTF

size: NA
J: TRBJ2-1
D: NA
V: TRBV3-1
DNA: TGTGCCAGCAGCCGTACGGGCCTAGCGCTTCCCCAGAGCTCCTACAATGAGCAGTTCTTC
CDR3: CASSRTGLALPQSSYNEQFF

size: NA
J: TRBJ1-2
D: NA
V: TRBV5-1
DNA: TGCGCCAGCAGCTCATGGATGGAGGGGTATAGCGATGGCTACACCTTC
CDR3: CASSSWMEGYSDGYTF

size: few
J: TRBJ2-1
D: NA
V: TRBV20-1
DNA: TGCAGTGCTTCCGACACATTCTACAATGAGCAGTTCTTC
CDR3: CSASDTFYNEQFF

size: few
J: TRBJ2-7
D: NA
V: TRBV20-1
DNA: TGCAGTGCTAATTCAGACGTCTCCTACGAGCAGTACTTC
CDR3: CSANSDVSYEQYF

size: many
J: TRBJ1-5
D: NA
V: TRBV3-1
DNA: TGTGCCAGCAGTCAGGGTTATAGCAATCAGCCCCAGCATTTT
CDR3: CASSQGYSNQPQHF

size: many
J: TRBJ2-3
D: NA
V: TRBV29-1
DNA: TGCAGCGTAGATACGAGCAGGGGAAATACGCAGTATTTT
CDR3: CSVDTSRGNTQYF